This passage covers 30 T cell receptor beta chains from one sample sequenced in a study of blood T cell repertoires in COVID-19. The method was immunoSEQ multiplex PCR; TCRdb's version includes in-frame clones alone and lacks a portion of them. The table includes more than 120,000 clones, 84% detected once. The sequenced sample consisted of peripheral blood. These TCRs come from a human donor in a cohort sampled during active COVID-19.

The genes are TRBV6-6 and TRBJ2-7; 7 bases agree with TRBD1. Germline V gene data show CDR1 as MNHNY and CDR2 as SVGAGI (reference sequence). With 0 bases clipped from V and 2 bases from J, the junction kept 7 bases outside the gene matches. The CDR3 has 16 amino acids. The CDR3 DNA follows: TGTGCCAGCAGTTACTCTGAGGGACAGCAGACCTACGAGCAGTACTTC. It translates to CASSYSEGQQTYEQYF.

The V gene is TRBV5-6, the J gene TRBJ1-3; 8 bases align to TRBD1. The germline V gene encodes CDR1 SGHDT and CDR2 YYEEEE. The V gene end was trimmed by 4 bases and the J gene end by 4 bases; junction bases not matched to a gene: 10. The CDR3 consists of 16 residues. As DNA, the CDR3 is TGTGCCAGCAGCGGGAACGGACAGGGCTGGGGAAACACCATATATTTT. This sequence encodes CASSGNGQGWGNTIYF.

The gene calls are TRBV5-1 and TRBJ2-2, with 9 bases fitting TRBD2. The V gene end was trimmed by 4 bases and the J gene end by 0 bases; junction bases not matched to a gene: 4. CDR3 size: 16 residues. Germline V lookup: CDR1 SGHRS, CDR2 YFSETQ. CDR3 amino acids: CASSRTSAPNTGELFF. The DNA for the CDR3 is TGCGCCAGCAGCCGGACTAGCGCTCCGAACACCGGGGAGCTGTTTTTT.

The V gene is TRBV28, the J gene TRBJ2-1, with 11 nucleotides matching TRBD2. CDR1 is MDHEN, CDR2 SYDVKM, per germline. There are 16 residues in the CDR3. V lost 6 bases to trimming and J lost 0 bases; unmatched junction nucleotides: 4. Here the CDR3 reads CASRLAGGSSYNEQFF. CDR3 DNA sequence: TGTGCCAGCAGGTTAGCGGGGGGGAGCTCCTACAATGAGCAGTTCTTC. The variable domain in full, with the rest retrieved from reference TRBV28 and TRBJ2-1, is DVKVTQSSRYLVKRTGEKVFLECVQDMDHENMFWYRQDPGLGLRLIYFSYDVKMKEKGDIPEGYSVSREKKERFSLILESASTNQTSMYLCASRLAGGSSYNEQFFGPGTRLTVL.

The gene calls are TRBV7-9 and TRBJ2-1; D may be TRBD2 (6 bases). The length of the CDR3 is 16 residues. From germline, CDR1 is SEHNR and CDR2 FQNEAQ (reference sequence). Trimming stripped 6 bases from V and 5 bases from J, with 20 bases between. The CDR3 coding sequence is TGTGCCAGCAGTTCCCGCTGGGGTGGAGGGAACAATGAGCAGTTCTTC. Amino acid sequence: CASSSRWGGGNNEQFF.

The CDR3 region has the DNA TGTGCCAGCAGCTTGGGTGGGGGGACTTACAATGAGCAGTTCTTC. It is translated as CASSLGGGTYNEQFF. The chain links TRBV5-6 to TRBJ2-1; D is perhaps TRBD2 (6 bases). V lost 0 bases and J lost 4, with 11 bases in between. This CDR3 comprises 15 residues. Germline-derived CDR1 and CDR2 are SGHDT and YYEEEE.

The gene calls are TRBV6-8 and TRBJ2-7; D remains unclear. Between the trimmed V and J ends, which lost 7 bases and 5 bases, there was a span of 18 bases. CDR1 is MNHGY and CDR2 is SAAAGT in the germline V gene. The CDR3 contains 14 residues. The CDR3, as DNA: TGTGCCAGCACCTCATGGGCAGGTCCTCACGAGCAGTACTTC. Protein sequence: CASTSWAGPHEQYF.

CDR3 amino acids: CASSPPNRGGNQPQHF. CDR3 coding DNA: TGTGCCAGCTCACCACCGAACAGGGGGGGCAATCAGCCCCAGCATTTT. The rearrangement joins TRBV18 to TRBJ1-5, with TRBD1 identical over 8 bases. Germline CDR1 KGHSH, CDR2 LQKENI. Trimming took 0 bases from V and 2 from J; bases not matched to a gene: 3. This CDR3 is 16 amino acids long.

Here the CDR3 reads CSGHPPGQEAFF. CDR3 nucleotide sequence: TGCAGCGGTCACCCACCGGGACAGGAAGCTTTCTTT. This chain connects TRBV29-1 to TRBJ1-1; 7 bases agree with TRBD1. V lost 7 bases to trimming and J lost 8 bases; unmatched junction nucleotides: 10. This CDR3 spans 12 amino acids. The germline gives CDR1 SQVTM, CDR2 ANQGSEA.

The chain employs TRBV27 and TRBJ2-7; TRBD1 matches 7 bases. This CDR3 is 14 amino acids long. CDR1 is MNHEY and CDR2 is SMNVEV in the germline V gene (reference sequence). Trimming took 7 bases from V and 2 from J; bases not matched to a gene: 8. The CDR3 nucleotides read TGTGCCAGCACCGCCCAGGGACAGCCCTACGAGCAGTACTTC. Translation gives CASTAQGQPYEQYF.

The CDR3 region has the DNA TGTGCCAGCAGTTACGTGGACAGGGGAGGGGACAATGAGCAGTTCTTC. Translated, it gives CASSYVDRGGDNEQFF. The rearrangement joins TRBV6-5 to TRBJ2-1; 9 bases match TRBD1. The germline V gene has CDR1 MNHEY and CDR2 SVGAGI. The CDR3 has 16 residues. The trim removed 2 bases at V and 5 bases at J, leaving 7 bases unmatched.

The chain combines TRBV24-1 with TRBJ2-3; unclear D gene. Germline CDR1 and CDR2: KGHDR and SFDVKD. The length of the CDR3 is 14 residues. V shed 2 bases and J shed 2 bases, with 7 bases lying between them. CDR3 sequence (DNA): TGTGCCACCAGTGATTCGAGATACACAGATACGCAGTATTTT. It codes for CATSDSRYTDTQYF.

V usage is TRBV5-5 and J usage is TRBJ1-5; tentative D call: TRBD1 (5 bases). There are 15 residues in the CDR3. Looked up from germline, CDR1 is SGHKS and CDR2 is YYEKEE (reference sequence). Trimming took 3 bases from V and 0 from J, leaving 10 bases between them. The DNA of the CDR3 is TGTGCCAGCAGCTGGGGGGTCTATAGCAATCAGCCCCAGCATTTT. It encodes CASSWGVYSNQPQHF.

The chain joins TRBV6-4 to TRBJ2-5; TRBD1 matches at 11 bases. The V gene end was trimmed by 0 bases and the J gene end by 4 bases; junction bases not matched to a gene: 10. The germline CDR1 and CDR2 sequences are MRHNA and SNTAGT. The CDR3 spans 18 residues. DNA of the CDR3: TGTGCCAGCAGTGACTCTGACCCCCAGGACAGGGGGCCAGAGACCCAGTACTTC. Its translation: CASSDSDPQDRGPETQYF.

V gene TRBV5-4 combines with J gene TRBJ2-7; 8 nucleotides match TRBD1. The CDR3 has 15 residues. Germline V gene lookup returns CDR1 SGHNT and CDR2 YYREEE (reference sequence). The junction had 6 bases not matched to a gene; V was cut back by 0 bases and J by 4 bases. The CDR3 loop reads CASSLATGVQYEQYF. CDR3 DNA: TGTGCCAGCAGCTTGGCGACAGGGGTACAGTACGAGCAGTACTTC. The whole variable domain, remainder taken from reference TRBV5-4 and TRBJ2-7, is ETGVTQSPTHLIKTRGQQVTLRCSSQSGHNTVSWYQQALGQGPQFIFQYYREEENGRGNFPPRFSGLQFPNYSSELNVNALELDDSALYLCASSLATGVQYEQYFGPGTRLTVT.

The chain employs TRBV19 and TRBJ2-1; D remains unclear. Trimming left V 0 bases short and J 10 bases short, with 25 bases between. This CDR3 is built from 18 residues. The germline V gene encodes CDR1 LNHDA and CDR2 SQIVND (reference sequence). CDR3 sequence: CASSIETPRPGSVSEQFF. In DNA form, the CDR3 reads TGTGCCAGTAGTATAGAGACCCCACGACCGGGTTCTGTCAGCGAGCAGTTCTTC.

V gene TRBV11-2 combines with J gene TRBJ2-1; 15 positions match TRBD2. This CDR3 comprises 16 residues. Trimming took 2 bases from V and 7 from J; bases not matched to a gene: 3. The germline CDR1 and CDR2 sequences are SGHAT and FQNNGV. CDR3 region: CASSLTGTSGGNEQFF. The CDR3 DNA sequence: TGTGCCAGCAGCTTAACCGGGACTAGCGGGGGGAATGAGCAGTTCTTC.

The chain combines TRBV24-1 with TRBJ2-2; 7 bases are a match to TRBD1. Germline-derived CDR1 and CDR2 are KGHDR and SFDVKD. The J segment lost 3 bases and the V segment lost 4 bases, leaving 7 bases of the junction unmatched. The CDR3 covers 16 residues. CDR3 DNA: TGTGCCACCAGTGACGCGACAGGGTACGACACCGGGGAGCTGTTTTTT. It yields the protein CATSDATGYDTGELFF.

V is TRBV28 and J is TRBJ2-1, with 13 bases aligning to TRBD2. V lost 6 bases to trimming and J lost 5 bases; unmatched junction nucleotides: 4. From germline, CDR1 is MDHEN and CDR2 SYDVKM. The CDR3 runs to 15 residues. The CDR3 protein is CASSPLAGGHNEQFF. In DNA, the CDR3 is TGTGCCAGCAGCCCACTAGCGGGGGGGCACAATGAGCAGTTCTTC. Using reference TRBV28 and TRBJ2-1 for the parts outside the CDR3, the full variable domain is DVKVTQSSRYLVKRTGEKVFLECVQDMDHENMFWYRQDPGLGLRLIYFSYDVKMKEKGDIPEGYSVSREKKERFSLILESASTNQTSMYLCASSPLAGGHNEQFFGPGTRLTVL.

The CDR3 region has the DNA TGTGCCAGCAGCCTGGGGCAGGGATTTACCTATGGCTACACCTTC. This encodes CASSLGQGFTYGYTF. V is TRBV28 and J is TRBJ1-2, with D possibly TRBD1 on 5 matching bases. The germline CDR1 and CDR2 sequences are MDHEN and SYDVKM. The CDR3 has 15 amino acids. Deletions cut 6 bases from V and 4 bases from J, with 18 bases between.

As regards this clone: In the same sample, other DNA sequences code for this CDR3. This chain joins TRBV10-3 and TRBJ2-1; 13 nucleotides align to TRBD2. The CDR3 contains 14 residues. In germline, CDR1 is ENHRY, CDR2 SYGVKD. V trimming: 10 bases; J trimming: 6 bases; junction bases outside the gene matches: 6. CDR3 coding DNA: TGTGCCACTGGACTAGCGGGAGTCGGCAATGAGCAGTTCTTC. Encoded protein: CATGLAGVGNEQFF.

The rearrangement uses TRBV10-3 and TRBJ2-1, with 7 positions matching TRBD2. CDR3 size: 13 residues. The germline gives CDR1 ENHRY, CDR2 SYGVKD. V lost 7 bases, J lost 6 bases, and 6 bases stayed unmatched. CDR3 region: CAIKPSGANEQFF. CDR3 sequence (DNA): TGTGCCATCAAACCTAGCGGAGCCAATGAGCAGTTCTTC.

This chain links TRBV7-9 with TRBJ2-1, with 8 bases matching TRBD2. From germline, CDR1 is SEHNR and CDR2 FQNEAQ (reference sequence). There are 15 residues in the CDR3. V lost 5 bases to trimming and J lost 5 bases; unmatched junction nucleotides: 8. The CDR3 DNA reads as TGTGCCAGCAGCCGCCCTAGCGGGCAGGACAATGAGCAGTTCTTC. The encoded protein is CASSRPSGQDNEQFF.

This clone was seen a single time. J is TRBJ2-7 and V is TRBV5-6; D is ambiguous. The CDR3 loop spans 14 amino acids. Trimming stripped 2 bases from V and 2 bases from J, with 11 bases between. Germline CDR1 is SGHDT and CDR2 is YYEEEE. The CDR3 bases are TGTGCCAGCAGCTTCGGAGACGGCCCCTACGAGCAGTACGTC. Amino acid sequence: CASSFGDGPYEQYV.

This sequence joins TRBV28 and TRBJ1-4; 11 bases align to TRBD1. The germline V gene encodes CDR1 MDHEN and CDR2 SYDVKM. The length of the CDR3 is 15 residues. Trimming removed 9 bases from V and 8 bases from J; junction bases left unmatched: 11. The CDR3 region is CASADRDRGVEKLFF. The CDR3 DNA is TGTGCCAGTGCCGACCGGGACAGGGGGGTAGAAAAACTGTTTTTT.

The chain is built from TRBV11-2 and TRBJ2-1; 9 nucleotides match TRBD2. This CDR3 comprises 17 residues. J was trimmed by 10 bases and V by 2 bases; bases with no gene match: 15. Per the germline V gene, CDR1 is SGHAT and CDR2 is FQNNGV. The CDR3 region is CASSLSVTSGVLGEQFF. The CDR3 DNA follows: TGTGCCAGCAGCTTATCCGTGACTAGCGGAGTCCTGGGAGAGCAGTTCTTC.

This clone was detected a few times. The V call is TRBV29-1, the J call TRBJ2-5, with 8 bases that match TRBD2. With 4 bases clipped from V and 6 bases from J, the junction kept 16 bases outside the gene matches. Germline V CDR1 and CDR2: SQVTM, ANQGSEA. The CDR3 is 16 amino acids. CDR3 sequence: CSVVTSGLTSGKTQYF. In nucleotides, the CDR3 is TGCAGCGTTGTAACATCAGGGTTAACTAGCGGCAAGACCCAGTACTTC.

This clone was counted once. This chain uses TRBV10-3 with TRBJ1-1; no reliable D call. Germline CDR1 is ENHRY and CDR2 is SYGVKD. The CDR3 length is 14 residues. Trimming pared 4 bases from V and 10 bases from J, leaving 19 bases between. The CDR3 DNA reads TGTGCCATCAGTGGGACCCTGGGGAGGGCAGGAGCTTTCTTT. Encoded protein: CAISGTLGRAGAFF.

The V and J genes are TRBV2 and TRBJ2-2, with unresolved D. The ends were cut back, 2 bases at V and 1 base at J, with 8 bases in the middle. Germline V lookup: CDR1 SNHLY, CDR2 FYNNEI. This CDR3 is built from 15 residues. This CDR3 is CASSELGENTGELFF. The CDR3 DNA sequence: TGTGCCAGCAGTGAACTAGGAGAGAACACCGGGGAGCTGTTTTTT.

The rearrangement links TRBV30 to TRBJ1-2, with D unresolved. Germline V gene lookup returns CDR1 GTSNPN and CDR2 SVGIG (reference sequence). V was cut by 2 bases and J by 4 bases, with 17 bases left in between. The CDR3 extends over 15 amino acids. The CDR3 nucleotides are TGTGCCTGGAGTCCGTTCAGGACCAGCGGCTATGGCTACACCTTC. Its protein is CAWSPFRTSGYGYTF.